This TCR beta chain was identified during a study of PD-L1 blockade in urothelial cancer. Across the whole study: Blood was analyzed 3 weeks (second dose) and 6 weeks after treatment start.

With 1 base removed from V and 1 base from J, the gap between germline ends came to 10 bases. Germline CDR1 and CDR2: PRHDT and FYEKMQ (reference sequence). There are 15 residues in the CDR3. Time point described: pretreatment peripheral blood. Each PCR reaction had synthetic TCR analog templates spiked into it. Profiled with immunoSEQ multiplex PCR; TCRdb holds only in-frame clones, not every one. The sample yields approximately 55,000 clones, around 83% seen once. Sequencing used PBMCs, obtained around atezolizumab (anti-PD-L1) treatment. The chain links TRBV13 to TRBJ1-1; perhaps TRBD1 as D (6 bases). The TCR comes from a man in his fifties or sixties with urothelial cancer. The CDR3: CASSLELDRNTEAFF. In DNA form, the CDR3 reads TGTGCCAGCAGCTTAGAACTGGACAGGAACACTGAAGCTTTCTTT.